A selection of T cell receptor beta chains follows, all from one sample in a study of blood T cell repertoires in COVID-19. Generated by immunoSEQ multiplex PCR, the TCRdb table keeps only in-frame clones and is missing some. The profile shows about 70,000 clones, more than 85% of them singletons. The sample comprised peripheral blood. All receptors come from a man aged 50-60 years with COVID-19, enrolled during active disease. CDR3s include the opening cysteine and the closing phenylalanine or tryptophan. The D gene is left open where the match is weak. A row's size may be missing; if present it is once, few, many or a size class.

>TRBV5-6|TRBJ2-2|NA|NA|17
CASSFSGSGSGTGELFF
TGTGCCAGCAGCTTTAGTGGTAGTGGCTCGGGAACCGGGGAGCTGTTTTTT
>TRBV30|TRBJ2-1|TRBD2|NA|14
CASTPAGSRNEQFF
TGTGCCTCCACCCCAGCGGGATCGAGAAATGAGCAGTTCTTC
>TRBV30|TRBJ2-3|NA|NA|13
CAWSRWADDTQYF
TGTGCCTGGAGTAGGTGGGCAGATGATACGCAGTATTTT
>TRBV5-1|TRBJ2-2|NA|once|18
CASSLAPHQEGLTGELFF
TGCGCCAGCAGCTTGGCGCCCCATCAGGAGGGCCTCACCGGGGAGCTGTTTTTT
>TRBV9|TRBJ1-1|NA|NA|13
CASSIHGDTEAFF
TGTGCCAGCAGCATCCACGGGGACACTGAAGCTTTCTTT
>TRBV28|TRBJ2-5|NA|NA|12
CATSRGQETQYF
TGTGCCACCTCCCGGGGCCAAGAGACCCAGTACTTC
>TRBV5-4|TRBJ1-2|TRBD1|NA|13
CASSLTGGHGYTF
TGTGCCAGCAGCTTGACAGGGGGCCATGGCTACACCTTC
>TRBV19|TRBJ2-2|TRBD1|NA|14
CATSKGQFTGELFF
TGTGCCACCTCAAAGGGACAGTTCACCGGGGAGCTGTTTTTT
>TRBV30|TRBJ2-5|NA|NA|12
CAWSPRQETQYF
TGTGCCTGGAGTCCCAGGCAAGAGACCCAGTACTTC
>TRBV30|TRBJ2-5|NA|NA|13
CAWSVTFQETQYF
TGTGCCTGGAGTGTAACATTTCAGGAGACCCAGTACTTC
>TRBV7-9|TRBJ1-4|NA|NA|18
CASSDPDWQRTTNEKLFF
TGTGCCAGCAGCGATCCGGATTGGCAGCGCACAACTAATGAAAAACTGTTTTTT
>TRBV2|TRBJ2-7|TRBD2|NA|12
CASMVGRGEQYF
TGTGCCAGCATGGTCGGGAGGGGGGAGCAGTACTTC
>TRBV19|TRBJ2-1|TRBD2|few|15
CASRASGSPYNEQFF
TGTGCCAGTAGGGCTAGCGGGAGTCCCTACAATGAGCAGTTCTTC
>TRBV2|TRBJ2-5|TRBD1|NA|14
CASSSDRVRETQYF
TGTGCCAGCAGTTCGGACAGGGTTAGAGAGACCCAGTACTTC
>TRBV6-5|TRBJ1-5|TRBD1|NA|16
CASSYRRDRGRLPQHF
TGTGCCAGCAGTTACCGGCGGGACAGGGGGCGCTTGCCCCAGCATTTT
>TRBV5-1|TRBJ1-6|NA|NA|14
CASSEAWGVSPLHF
TGCGCCAGCAGCGAAGCGTGGGGAGTTTCACCCCTCCACTTT
>TRBV5-4|TRBJ2-7|NA|NA|13
CASSSQFSYEQYF
TGTGCCAGCAGTTCCCAATTCTCCTACGAGCAGTACTTC
>TRBV9|TRBJ1-6|NA|NA|17
CASSVGGWISYNSPLHF
TGTGCCAGCAGCGTAGGCGGCTGGATCTCCTATAATTCACCCCTCCACTTT
>TRBV5-1|TRBJ2-3|NA|NA|13
CASSSFSTDTQYF
TGCGCCAGCAGCTCTTTTAGCACAGATACGCAGTATTTT
>TRBV15|TRBJ1-1|NA|NA|17
CATSRAGLVLMNTEAFF
TGTGCCACCAGCAGAGCAGGGTTGGTGCTCATGAACACTGAAGCTTTCTTT
>TRBV7-9|TRBJ1-1|NA|NA|14
CASSLGGVNTEAFF
TGTGCCAGCAGCTTAGGAGGAGTGAACACTGAAGCTTTCTTT
>TRBV7-8|TRBJ2-1|TRBD1|few|15
CASSHRDSSYNEQFF
TGTGCCAGCAGCCACCGGGACAGCTCCTACAATGAGCAGTTCTTC
>TRBV10-3|TRBJ2-7|NA|NA|11
CASGEAYEQYF
TGTGCCTCCGGGGAAGCCTACGAGCAGTACTTC